One sample yielded the 26 T cell receptor beta chains listed below, sequenced in a study of cytomegalovirus exposure and HLA in healthy donors (dated by TCRdb to about 2017). Receptor libraries were prepared by the immunoSEQ multiplex PCR assay. Held by TCRdb, this immuneACCESS table contains in-frame sequences only and omits some clones. Under half of the omission traces to an unresolved V gene where checked; the cause of the rest is unknown. Present in this sample are 90,000 to 140,000 clones, around 86% of which were seen just once. Clones ranked in the top ten supply 3% to 4% of the sample. Material for sequencing was PBMCs. Receptors originate from a woman younger than 30 in good health and CMV-seropositive.

This rearrangement joins TRBV4-1 to TRBJ2-3; 12 nucleotides align to TRBD2. The CDR3 runs to 22 residues. Germline V gene sequence: CDR1 MGHRA, CDR2 YSYEKL. Trimming at V came to 3 bases and at J to 3 bases, leaving 22 bases not matched to a gene. The CDR3 DNA sequence: TGCGCCAGCAGCCAGGAGACTTCCCCGAGCAGACTAGCGGGAGTGGATACAGATACGCAGTATTTT. It encodes CASSQETSPSRLAGVDTDTQYF.

The chain joins TRBV29-1 to TRBJ2-5; D ambiguous. This CDR3 spans 12 amino acids. V shed 3 bases and J shed 4 bases, with 9 bases lying between them. Looked up from germline, CDR1 is SQVTM and CDR2 is ANQGSEA. CDR3 sequence reads: CSVEEYAETQYF. The DNA for the CDR3 is TGCAGCGTTGAGGAGTATGCAGAGACCCAGTACTTC.

V usage is TRBV6-1 and J usage is TRBJ1-1; 9 positions agree with TRBD1. This CDR3 is built from 15 residues. Germline V gene lookup returns CDR1 MNHNS and CDR2 SASEGT. The J segment lost 1 base and the V segment lost 6 bases, leaving 6 bases of the junction unmatched. As DNA, the CDR3 is TGTGCCAGCAGGTGGGGGACAGGGCCGAACACTGAAGCTTTCTTT. Translating gives CASRWGTGPNTEAFF.

V is TRBV15 and J is TRBJ2-7, with TRBD1 matching 9 bases. The J segment lost 6 bases and the V segment lost 3 bases, leaving 3 bases of the junction unmatched. The CDR3 is made up of 13 amino acids. The germline CDR1 and CDR2 sequences are LNHNV and YYDKDF (reference sequence). This CDR3 reads CATSRGTGSEQYF. The CDR3 DNA is TGTGCCACCAGCAGGGGGACAGGGAGCGAGCAGTACTTC.

V and J are TRBV9 and TRBJ2-5; maybe TRBD2 (5 bases). CDR1 and CDR2 from the germline V gene are SGDLS and YYNGEE. The CDR3 runs to 14 residues. Trimming took 6 bases from V and 2 from J, leaving 14 bases between them. This CDR3 is CASNIPGIQETQYF. In DNA form, the CDR3 reads TGTGCCAGCAATATACCCGGGATACAAGAGACCCAGTACTTC.

The rearrangement uses TRBV6-5 and TRBJ2-7; 9 bases are shared with TRBD1. Unmatched junction bases numbered 12, after V lost 4 bases and J lost 5 bases. This CDR3 comprises 16 residues. Germline CDR1 and CDR2: MNHEY and SVGAGI. DNA for the CDR3: TGTGCCAGCAGTTCCCTTGTGGGACAGGGTTTTGACGAGCAGTACTTC. This gives the protein CASSSLVGQGFDEQYF.

The chain links TRBV5-1 to TRBJ2-1, with D perhaps matching TRBD2 (5 bases). The CDR3 has 15 amino acids. V shed 0 bases and J shed 4 bases, with 11 bases lying between them. In germline, CDR1 is SGHRS, CDR2 YFSETQ. CDR3 DNA sequence: TGCGCCAGCAGCTTGGTGGACTTCCTGTACAATGAGCAGTTCTTC. Amino acid sequence: CASSLVDFLYNEQFF.

The gene calls are TRBV5-6 and TRBJ1-3; tentatively, D is TRBD1 (6 bases). Germline V gene data show CDR1 as SGHDT and CDR2 as YYEEEE. Trimming removed 3 bases at V and 0 bases at J, with 10 bases between. This CDR3 contains 15 residues. In nucleotides, the CDR3 is TGTGCCAGCAGCTGGGGGCCGAGCTCTGGAAACACCATATATTTT. Translation: CASSWGPSSGNTIYF.

This chain joins TRBV5-1 and TRBJ2-2, with TRBD1 identical over 10 bases. The V and J ends lost 4 bases and 2 bases, in that order; junction bases with no gene match: 5. The CDR3 covers 16 residues. Per germline, CDR1 SGHRS and CDR2 YFSETQ. CDR3 in amino acids: CASSTGTGDNTGELFF. The DNA of the CDR3 is TGCGCCAGCAGCACCGGGACAGGGGATAACACCGGGGAGCTGTTTTTT.

Only one count was recorded for this clone. The chain has TRBV6-6 and TRBJ2-3; D remains ambiguous. CDR1 and CDR2 (germline): MNHNY, SVGAGI (reference sequence). The CDR3 extends over 11 amino acids. V was pared by 5 bases and J by 5 bases, with 5 bases between. The CDR3 reads CASSPLDTQYF. The CDR3 DNA follows: TGTGCCAGCAGTCCCCTAGATACGCAGTATTTT.

Here the CDR3 DNA reads TGTGCCATCTCTCAGGGGGCCAGCAATCAGCCCCAGCATTTT. It is translated as CAISQGASNQPQHF. The chain uses TRBV10-3 and TRBJ1-5, with 8 bases aligning to TRBD1. CDR3 size: 14 residues. The trim removed 8 bases at V and 1 base at J, leaving 4 bases unmatched. Per the germline V gene, CDR1 is ENHRY and CDR2 is SYGVKD.

The V and J genes are TRBV2 and TRBJ1-1, with 7 nucleotides matching TRBD1. V lost 5 bases to trimming and J lost 6 bases; unmatched junction nucleotides: 6. The CDR3 is 13 amino acids. Per germline, CDR1 SNHLY and CDR2 FYNNEI. Written as DNA, the CDR3 is TGTGCCAGCAGTTTCCAGGGGGACGCTGAAGCTTTCTTT. Residues: CASSFQGDAEAFF.

The gene calls are TRBV9 and TRBJ2-3; TRBD2 matches at 10 bases. V was clipped by 3 bases and J by 14 bases; unmatched bases: 12. Germline CDR1 and CDR2: SGDLS and YYNGEE. The CDR3 spans 14 residues. The CDR3 DNA follows: TGTGCCAGCAGCGCACCAAGCGGGACTAGCGTCTTGTATTTT. This gives the protein CASSAPSGTSVLYF.

This clone was seen once. This sequence joins TRBV18 and TRBJ1-4; TRBD1 might be the D (5 bases). Trimming left V 2 bases short and J 3 bases short, with 13 bases between. Germline lookup yields CDR1 KGHSH and CDR2 LQKENI. The CDR3 loop spans 16 amino acids. CDR3 sequence reads: CASSPRGGLANEKLFF. CDR3 nucleotide sequence: TGTGCCAGCTCACCAAGGGGAGGATTGGCTAATGAAAAACTGTTTTTT.

CDR3: CASSRDRGNYEQYF. For the CDR3, the DNA is TGCGCCAGCAGTAGGGACAGGGGGAACTACGAGCAGTACTTC. V is TRBV5-1 and J is TRBJ2-7, with 11 bases matching TRBD1. There are 14 residues in the CDR3. Germline trimming cut 5 bases from V and 3 bases from J; bases unmatched to any gene: 4. CDR1 and CDR2 from the germline V gene are SGHRS and YFSETQ.

The sample holds a few counts of this clone. The chain couples TRBV9 to TRBJ2-3; D is perhaps TRBD2 (6 bases). Germline V CDR1 and CDR2: SGDLS, YYNGEE. The V end lost 5 bases, the J end lost 9 bases, and 10 bases lay between the germline ends. The CDR3 extends over 11 amino acids. DNA for the CDR3: TGTGCCAGCAGTTGGGGGGACACGCAGTATTTT. It is translated as CASSWGDTQYF.

DNA for the CDR3: TGTGCCAGCAGAACAGGGGGGAACACTGAAGCTTTCTTT. The encoded protein is CASRTGGNTEAFF. The chain recombines TRBV2 with TRBJ1-1; TRBD1 aligns across 8 bases. CDR3 length: 13 amino acids. With 6 bases clipped from V and 1 base from J, the junction kept 1 base outside the gene matches. CDR1 and CDR2 (germline): SNHLY, FYNNEI. Drawing the rest from reference TRBV2 and TRBJ1-1, the complete variable domain is EPEVTQTPSHQVTQMGQEVILRCVPISNHLYFYWYRQILGQKVEFLVSFYNNEISEKSEIFDDQFSVERPDGSNFTLKIRSTKLEDSAMYFCASRTGGNTEAFFGQGTRLTVV.

V and J are TRBV5-1 and TRBJ2-5; 8 bases line up with TRBD2. CDR1 SGHRS and CDR2 YFSETQ come from the germline V gene. Trimming took 4 bases from V and 5 from J; bases not matched to a gene: 10. The CDR3 sequence is 15 residues long. CDR3 loop: CASSLDGASGETQYF. For the CDR3, the DNA is TGCGCCAGCAGCCTCGACGGGGCTAGCGGGGAGACCCAGTACTTC.

This chain uses TRBV5-1 with TRBJ1-6; D not resolved. The CDR3 is made up of 14 amino acids. Germline CDR1 SGHRS, CDR2 YFSETQ. Between the trimmed V and J ends, which lost 1 base and 9 bases, there was a span of 11 bases. The CDR3 sequence: CASSLQTLGSPLHF. The DNA for the CDR3 is TGCGCCAGCAGCTTGCAGACACTTGGTTCACCCCTCCACTTT.

The chain joins TRBV21-1 to TRBJ2-5; TRBD1, the table's D call, lacks a check against the DNA. TRBV21-1 is classified as a pseudogene. The CDR3 spans 18 residues. As DNA, the CDR3 is TGTGCCAGCAGCAAAGGGACAGGGCTCTTTGCCCAAGAGGAGACCCAGTACTTC. Translating gives CASSKGTGLFAQEETQYF.

V is TRBV5-4 and J is TRBJ2-3; 8 nucleotides line up with TRBD2. Germline V lookup: CDR1 SGHNT, CDR2 YYREEE (reference sequence). The CDR3 covers 17 residues. The J segment lost 2 bases and the V segment lost 0 bases, leaving 8 bases of the junction unmatched. CDR3 sequence: CASSLAGGSGITDTQYF. In DNA form, the CDR3 reads TGTGCCAGCAGCTTGGCCGGGGGTAGCGGGATCACAGATACGCAGTATTTT.

V gene TRBV4-1 combines with J gene TRBJ1-4; D remains unclear. Trimming shortened V by 1 base and J by 7 bases, and 10 bases separated the two germline ends. This CDR3 has 14 residues. Germline V gene sequence: CDR1 MGHRA, CDR2 YSYEKL. CDR3 bases: TGCGCCAGCAGCCAAGGTGTGGCTGCTGAAAAACTGTTTTTT. This encodes CASSQGVAAEKLFF.

This chain uses TRBV5-1 with TRBJ2-3; D perhaps matches TRBD1 (5 bases). Germline CDR1 and CDR2: SGHRS and YFSETQ. The V end was cut by 0 bases, the J end by 0 bases, with 11 bases between. This CDR3 region has 16 residues. The CDR3 spells CASSLDGARSTDTQYF. The CDR3 bases are TGCGCCAGCAGCTTGGATGGGGCGCGGAGCACAGATACGCAGTATTTT. Variable domain in full (rest from reference TRBV5-1 and TRBJ2-3): KAGVTQTPRYLIKTRGQQVTLSCSPISGHRSVSWYQQTPGQGLQFLFEYFSETQRNKGNFPGRFSGRQFSNSRSEMNVSTLELGDSALYLCASSLDGARSTDTQYFGPGTRLTVL.

The chain carries TRBV5-6 and TRBJ2-1; D is undetermined. The CDR3 contains 14 residues. The V end was cut by 0 bases, the J end by 4 bases, with 8 bases between. Germline CDR1 and CDR2: SGHDT and YYEEEE. The CDR3 sequence is CASSLGGRYNEQFF. For the CDR3, the DNA is TGTGCCAGCAGCTTGGGCGGCCGTTACAATGAGCAGTTCTTC.

The CDR3 loop is CASSMRHLLNSPLHF. The CDR3 DNA follows: TGTGCCAGTAGTATGCGGCACCTACTTAATTCACCCCTCCACTTT. The chain links TRBV19 to TRBJ1-6; D is unclear. This CDR3 has 15 amino acids. Germline V gives CDR1 LNHDA, CDR2 SQIVND (reference sequence). V was pared by 3 bases and J by 6 bases, with 12 bases between.

The J gene is TRBJ2-7, the V gene TRBV29-1, with TRBD1 as a possible D gene (6 bases). The CDR3 extends over 12 amino acids. V was pared by 4 bases and J by 5 bases, with 12 bases between. The germline gives CDR1 SQVTM, CDR2 ANQGSEA. Here the CDR3 reads CSVAPQGNEQYF. The CDR3 DNA follows: TGCAGCGTTGCCCCACAGGGAAACGAGCAGTACTTC.